The T cell receptor beta chain described here comes from a study of blood T cell repertoires in COVID-19. In the study overall: COVID-19 samples, acute and convalescent, were from the United States, Italy and Spain.

Authors' methods: Reference gene primers were amplified, and this amplification served to estimate nucleated cell counts. The assay was immunoSEQ multiplex PCR, and TCRdb's table has in-frame clones only and misses some. Clone size and V and J calls were adopted from that table, with D and trimming inferred from the DNA. The table includes a few hundred thousand clones, around four fifths detected once. Participants were placed into cohorts based on the clinical history they reported. The receptor comes from a woman aged 45-59 years who had recovered from COVID-19. Material: PBMCs or T cells enriched from blood (not recorded which).

Written as DNA, the CDR3 is TGTGCCTGGAACGCACAGGGCAACACTGAAGCTTTCTTT. Translating gives CAWNAQGNTEAFF. V usage is TRBV30 and J usage is TRBJ1-1; possibly TRBD1 for D (6 bases). CDR1 is GTSNPN, CDR2 SVGIG, per germline (reference sequence). The CDR3 extends over 13 amino acids. Trimming pared 4 bases from V and 2 bases from J, leaving 11 bases between.